The source of this T cell receptor beta chain is a study of OX40 agonist ivuxolimab in advanced cancers. Study-level background: The costimulatory receptor OX40 (CD134) was targeted by ivuxolimab, a fully human IgG2 agonistic monoclonal antibody. Patients were allowed to have had prior anti-PD-1, anti-PD-L1 or anti-CTLA-4 therapy, and around two fifths of the dose-escalation patients had been treated with checkpoint inhibitors. Peripheral TCRbeta sequencing aimed to test whether ivuxolimab altered TCR sequence diversity and caused clonal T-cell expansion. Among the 50 to 55 dose-escalation patients, around 20 had hepatocellular carcinoma, 15 or so melanoma, 9 renal cell carcinoma and 9 head and neck cancer. The paper reports the monotherapy dose-escalation portion (N of about 50 patients) of the phase I ivuxolimab trial. The dose-escalation cohort was 82.7% male with a mean age of approximately 59 years, ranging from roughly 20 to 80. Intravenous ivuxolimab was administered to patients every 2 weeks at six dose levels: 0.01, 0.1, 0.3, 1.5, 3 and 10 mg/kg. Partial responses occurred in three dose-escalation patients: two with cutaneous melanoma and one with hepatocellular carcinoma. The research as a whole found: On average, CD8+ T cells showed more expanded clones than CD4+ T cells after ivuxolimab. At doses of 0.1 to 3.0 mg/kg, clonal expansion of both CD4+ and CD8+ blood T cells was observed from baseline to week 6. The antigen specificity of the peripheral T cells that underwent clonal expansion was not determined. In the 0.1-3.0 mg/kg groups, partial responders had among the lowest normalized peripheral clonal expansion, particularly in CD8+ T cells. Low levels of normalized T-cell clonal expansion were also seen in some patients who did not respond.

This clone showed up just once. Its antigen target is currently unknown. Base qualities are not at hand, and no much larger clone is one base apart. For sequencing of the TCRbeta CDR3 region, genomic DNA was extracted from the sorted cells. The immunoSEQ Assay was used to sequence the TCRbeta CDR3 regions. This immuneACCESS table, as held by TCRdb, lists in-frame sequences with V and J called but not all clones. Of the missing ones, under half trace to an unresolved V gene in checked studies; the others have no known cause. Recorded for this sample are roughly 74,000 clones; 80% to 90% of them occurred a single time. The top ten clones comprise 0.45% to 0.7% of the sample. The trial excluded patients who had a history of autoimmune disease or who were on systemic immunosuppression. Peripheral blood for TCR sequencing was collected from all dose cohorts at baseline, on cycle 4 day 1, and on cycle 7 day 1. The samples were taken from a phase I, first-in-human, multicenter, open-label dose-escalation trial of ivuxolimab. The trial enrolled adults with locally advanced or metastatic head and neck squamous cell, hepatocellular, melanoma or renal cell carcinoma. Before TCR sequencing, CD4+ and CD8+ T cells were separately sorted from peripheral blood.

The germline ends are 8 bases apart after V is trimmed by 3 bases and J by 0 bases. The CDR3 sequence holds 13 residues, the cysteine and phenylalanine included. The entry retains the CDR3 DNA only, 39 bases that are in frame from base 1. The germline V gene specifies SQVTM as CDR1 and ANQGSEA as CDR2. This receptor chain uses TRBV29-1 and TRBJ2-5; perhaps TRBD1 is the D gene, with 5 bases matching. This receptor was identified in an adult with an advanced solid tumor such as melanoma, head and neck, liver or kidney cancer. The material was CD4+ or CD8+ T cells sorted from blood, obtained in a trial of the OX40 agonist ivuxolimab. The CDR3 in this case is CSVDQGYQETQYF. The DNA reads as follows: TGCAGCGTTGACCAGGGCTACCAAGAGACCCAGTACTTC.